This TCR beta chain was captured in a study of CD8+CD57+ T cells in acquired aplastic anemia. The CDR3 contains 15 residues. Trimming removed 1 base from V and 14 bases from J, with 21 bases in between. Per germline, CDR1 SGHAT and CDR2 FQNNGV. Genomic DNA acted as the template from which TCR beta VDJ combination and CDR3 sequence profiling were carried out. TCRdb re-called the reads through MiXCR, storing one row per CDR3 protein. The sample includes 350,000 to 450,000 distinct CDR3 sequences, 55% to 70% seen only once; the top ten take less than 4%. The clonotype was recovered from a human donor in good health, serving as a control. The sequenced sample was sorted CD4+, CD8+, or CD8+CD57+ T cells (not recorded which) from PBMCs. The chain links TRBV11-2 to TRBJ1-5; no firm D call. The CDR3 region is CASSLVYTEQNNEHF. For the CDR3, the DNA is TGTGCCAGCAGCTTAGTTTACACGGAGCAGAACAATGAGCATTTT.